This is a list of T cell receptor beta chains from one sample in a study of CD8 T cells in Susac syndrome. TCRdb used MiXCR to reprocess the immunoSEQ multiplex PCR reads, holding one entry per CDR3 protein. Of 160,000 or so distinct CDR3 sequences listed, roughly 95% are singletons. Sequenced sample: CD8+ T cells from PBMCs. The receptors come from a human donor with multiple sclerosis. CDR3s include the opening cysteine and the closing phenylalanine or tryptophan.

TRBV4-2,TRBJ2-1,CASSQYYNEQFF
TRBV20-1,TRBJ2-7,CSARGSGGYEQYF
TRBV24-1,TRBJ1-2,CATSDVNGGYTF
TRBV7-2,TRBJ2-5,CASSSSLLDSDETQYF
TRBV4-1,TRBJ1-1,CASSQDTSYATEAFF
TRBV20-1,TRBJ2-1,CRAGGPASHNEQFF
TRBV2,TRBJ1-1,CASRGEKPEAFF
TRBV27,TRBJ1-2,CASSSSGGAYYGYTF
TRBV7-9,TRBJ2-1,CASSLAQGSQIAYNEQFF
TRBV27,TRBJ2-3,CASSLGLAATDTQYF
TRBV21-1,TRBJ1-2,CASSPPRGQGAWDYGYTF
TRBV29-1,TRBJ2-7,CSVTRPGEQYF
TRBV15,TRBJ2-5,CATSRPDGETQYF
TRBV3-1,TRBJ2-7,CASSQDRFRGFYEQYF
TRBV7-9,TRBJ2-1,CASSKGGGKIEQFF
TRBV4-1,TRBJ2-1,CASSQDGTGYNEQFF
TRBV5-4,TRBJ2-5,CASSFTGSGGRETQYF
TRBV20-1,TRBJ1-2,CSALLPTGYGYTF
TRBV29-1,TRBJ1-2,CSVIPGDRGFDGYTF
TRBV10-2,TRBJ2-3,CASNTVADTQYF
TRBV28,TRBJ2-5,CASSRRTSGQETQYF
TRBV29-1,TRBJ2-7,CSVTGTGNYEQYF
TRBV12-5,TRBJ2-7,CASGLDLQGNEQYF
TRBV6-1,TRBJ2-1,CATGQVLFF
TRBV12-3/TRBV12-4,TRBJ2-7,CASSLWGARFEQYF
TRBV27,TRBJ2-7,CASSPIGTAGPYEQYF
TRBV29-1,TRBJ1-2,CSADRDGYTF
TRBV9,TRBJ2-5,CASSMPQETQYF
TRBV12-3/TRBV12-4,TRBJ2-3,CASNSPEGVTDTQYF
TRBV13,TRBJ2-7,CASSGNRESGNEQYF
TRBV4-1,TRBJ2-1,CASSLRTSNYNEQFF
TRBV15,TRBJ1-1,CATSRDATASTEAFF
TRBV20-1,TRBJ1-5,CSARQGQGFEPQHF
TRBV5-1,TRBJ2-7,CASSLESGSTSGSSYEQYF
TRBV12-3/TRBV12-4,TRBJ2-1,CASSPVGGEQFF
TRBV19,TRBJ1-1,CASSLGQGNTEAFF
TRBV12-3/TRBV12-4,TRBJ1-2,CASSALRSYGYTF
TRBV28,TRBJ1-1,CAVSDRDTEAFF
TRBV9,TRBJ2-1,CASSVPGAEGGNEQFF
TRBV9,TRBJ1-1,CASSDRDTEAFF
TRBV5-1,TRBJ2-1,CASTDRGRDNEQFF
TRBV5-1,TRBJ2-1,CASSLAGTSGNEQFF
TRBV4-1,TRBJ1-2,CASSQVGIRSRNYGYTF
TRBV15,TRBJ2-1,CATSSGQFPYNEQFF
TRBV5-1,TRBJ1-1,CASSRTGYTEAFF
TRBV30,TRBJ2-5,CAWSEGPDGTQYF
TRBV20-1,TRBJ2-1,CSARSGGVYNEQFF
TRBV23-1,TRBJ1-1,CASGGTGSVRTEAFF
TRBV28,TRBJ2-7,CATTSSYEQYF